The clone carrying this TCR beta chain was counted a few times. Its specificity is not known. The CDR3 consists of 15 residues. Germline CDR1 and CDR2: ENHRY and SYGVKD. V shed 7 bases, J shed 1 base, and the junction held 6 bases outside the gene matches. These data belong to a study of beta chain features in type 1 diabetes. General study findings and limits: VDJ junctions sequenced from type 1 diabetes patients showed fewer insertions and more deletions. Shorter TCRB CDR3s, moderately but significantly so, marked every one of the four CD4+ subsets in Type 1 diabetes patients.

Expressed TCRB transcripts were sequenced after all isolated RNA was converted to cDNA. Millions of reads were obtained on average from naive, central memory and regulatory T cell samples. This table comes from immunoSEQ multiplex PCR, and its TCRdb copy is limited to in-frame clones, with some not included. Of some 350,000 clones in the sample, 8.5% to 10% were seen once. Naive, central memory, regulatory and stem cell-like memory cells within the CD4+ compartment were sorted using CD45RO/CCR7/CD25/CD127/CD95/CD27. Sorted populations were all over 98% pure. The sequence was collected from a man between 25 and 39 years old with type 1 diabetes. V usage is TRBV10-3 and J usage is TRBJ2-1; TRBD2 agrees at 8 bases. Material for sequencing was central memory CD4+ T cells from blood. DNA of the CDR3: TGTGCCATCAAAGCCGGGAGGGAATCCTACAATGAGCAGTTCTTC. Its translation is CAIKAGRESYNEQFF.